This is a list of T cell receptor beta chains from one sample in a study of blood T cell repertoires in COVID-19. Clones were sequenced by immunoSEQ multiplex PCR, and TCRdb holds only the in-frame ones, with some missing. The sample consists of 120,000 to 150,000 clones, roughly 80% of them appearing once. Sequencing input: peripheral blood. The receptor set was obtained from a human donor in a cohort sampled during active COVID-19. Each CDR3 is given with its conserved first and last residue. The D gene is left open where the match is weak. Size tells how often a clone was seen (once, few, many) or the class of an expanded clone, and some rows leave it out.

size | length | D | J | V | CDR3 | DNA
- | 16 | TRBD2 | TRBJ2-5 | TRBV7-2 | CASSLSTSGGQETQYF | TGTGCCAGCAGCTTAAGCACTAGCGGGGGCCAAGAGACCCAGTACTTC
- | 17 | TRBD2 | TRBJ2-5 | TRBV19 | CASSMGRTSGGQETQYF | TGTGCCAGTAGTATGGGCCGGACTAGCGGGGGCCAAGAGACCCAGTACTTC
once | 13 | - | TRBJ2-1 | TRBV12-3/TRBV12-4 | CASSRRQSNEQFF | TGTGCCAGCAGCAGGCGACAGAGCAATGAGCAGTTCTTC
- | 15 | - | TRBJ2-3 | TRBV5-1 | CASSFRQENTDTQYF | TGCGCCAGCAGCTTTAGACAGGAAAACACAGATACGCAGTATTTT
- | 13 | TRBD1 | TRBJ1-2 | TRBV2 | CASSAGQGGGYTF | TGTGCCAGCAGCGCGGGACAGGGTGGTGGCTACACCTTC
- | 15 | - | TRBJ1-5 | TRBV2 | CASSAELSEHQPQHF | TGTGCCAGCAGTGCCGAATTATCTGAACACCAGCCCCAGCATTTT
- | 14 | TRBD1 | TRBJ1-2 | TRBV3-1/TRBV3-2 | CASSPRQGNYGYTF | TGTGCCAGCAGCCCAAGACAGGGGAACTATGGCTACACCTTC
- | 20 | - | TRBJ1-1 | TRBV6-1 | CASSVFGAARGTRRNTEAFF | TGTGCCAGCAGTGTATTCGGGGCGGCTCGGGGGACTCGTAGGAACACTGAAGCTTTCTTT
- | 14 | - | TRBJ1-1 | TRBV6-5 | CASSYSGRDTEAFF | TGTGCCAGCAGTTACTCGGGCCGAGACACTGAAGCTTTCTTT
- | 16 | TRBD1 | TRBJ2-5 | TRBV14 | CASSQFLRGQMETQYF | TGTGCCAGCAGCCAATTTCTAAGGGGACAGATGGAGACCCAGTACTTC
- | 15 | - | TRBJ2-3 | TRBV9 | CASSEQAISTDTQYF | TGTGCCAGCAGCGAACAGGCGATTAGCACAGATACGCAGTATTTT
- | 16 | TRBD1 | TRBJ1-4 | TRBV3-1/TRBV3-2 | CASSHTGDPFDEKLFF | TGTGCCAGCAGCCACACAGGGGACCCGTTTGACGAAAAACTGTTTTTT
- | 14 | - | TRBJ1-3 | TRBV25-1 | CASSELGQRNTIYF | TGTGCCAGCAGTGAATTAGGACAGAGAAACACCATATATTTT
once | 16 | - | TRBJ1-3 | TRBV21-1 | CASSHPVQDSGNTIYF | TGTGCCAGCAGCCATCCGGTCCAGGACTCTGGAAACACCATATATTTT
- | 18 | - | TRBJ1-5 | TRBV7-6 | CASSPQRGRGTGKEPQHF | TGTGCCAGCAGCCCCCAACGGGGCAGGGGCACTGGGAAGGAGCCCCAGCATTTT
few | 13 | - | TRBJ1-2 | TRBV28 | CASSLASQGGYTF | TGTGCCAGCAGCCTCGCTTCTCAGGGTGGCTACACCTTC
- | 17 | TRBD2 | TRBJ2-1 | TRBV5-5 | CASSSPGTSGVYNEQFF | TGTGCCAGCAGCTCTCCCGGGACTAGCGGGGTCTACAATGAGCAGTTCTTC
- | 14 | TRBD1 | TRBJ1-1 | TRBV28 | CASSGGTGGAEAFF | TGTGCCAGCAGTGGGGGGACAGGGGGCGCGGAAGCTTTCTTT
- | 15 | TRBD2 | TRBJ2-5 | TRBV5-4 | CASSLATSGPETQYF | TGTGCCAGCAGCTTGGCGACTAGCGGTCCGGAGACCCAGTACTTC
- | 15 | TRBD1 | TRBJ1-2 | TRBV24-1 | CATSDPQGDGHGYTF | TGTGCCACCAGTGACCCCCAGGGGGACGGCCATGGCTACACCTTC
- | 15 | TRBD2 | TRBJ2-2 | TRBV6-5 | CASRGGEVGTGELFF | TGTGCCTCTCGCGGGGGAGAGGTCGGCACCGGGGAGCTGTTTTTT
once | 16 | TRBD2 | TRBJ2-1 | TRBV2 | CASSPLAGEWYNEQFF | TGTGCCAGCAGTCCATTAGCGGGGGAATGGTACAATGAGCAGTTCTTC
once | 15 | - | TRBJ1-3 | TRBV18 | CASSGGARSGNTIYF | TGTGCCAGCTCCGGGGGGGCCCGCTCTGGAAACACCATATATTTT
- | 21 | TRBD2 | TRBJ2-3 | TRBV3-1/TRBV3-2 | CASSQTHLLASGSTGTDTQYF | TGTGCCAGCAGCCAAACCCACTTGTTGGCTAGCGGGAGTACTGGCACAGATACGCAGTATTTT
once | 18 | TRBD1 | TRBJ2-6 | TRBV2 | CASSDAGQAPSGANVLTF | TGTGCCAGCAGTGATGCGGGACAGGCGCCGTCTGGGGCCAACGTCCTGACTTTC
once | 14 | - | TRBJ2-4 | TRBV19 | CASSIDRVKNIQYF | TGTGCCAGTAGTATTGACAGAGTCAAAAACATTCAGTACTTC
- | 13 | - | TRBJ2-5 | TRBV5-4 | CASSSDNGETQYF | TGTGCCAGCAGCTCCGATAACGGGGAGACCCAGTACTTC
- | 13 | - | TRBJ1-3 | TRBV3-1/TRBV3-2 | CASSQEGENTIYF | TGTGCCAGCAGCCAAGAAGGAGAAAACACCATATATTTT
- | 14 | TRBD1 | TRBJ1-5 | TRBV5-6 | CASSLAGGYQPQHF | TGTGCCAGCAGCTTGGCAGGGGGATATCAGCCCCAGCATTTT
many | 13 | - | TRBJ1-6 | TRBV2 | CASTGGRGEPLHF | TGTGCCAGCACGGGGGGGCGAGGGGAACCCCTCCACTTT
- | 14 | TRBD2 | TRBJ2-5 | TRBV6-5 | CASRPSGGRETQYF | TGTGCCAGCAGGCCCAGCGGGGGGAGGGAGACCCAGTACTTC
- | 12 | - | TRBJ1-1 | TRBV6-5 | CASRSRRTEAFF | TGTGCCAGCAGGTCCCGGAGGACTGAAGCTTTCTTT
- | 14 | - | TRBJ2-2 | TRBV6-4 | CASSERSLAGELFF | TGTGCCAGCAGTGAAAGGAGTTTGGCCGGGGAGCTGTTTTTT
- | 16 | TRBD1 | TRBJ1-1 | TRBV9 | CASSERSGTGDTEAFF | TGTGCCAGCAGCGAACGGAGCGGGACAGGGGACACTGAAGCTTTCTTT
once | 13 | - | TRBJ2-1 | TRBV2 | CASQWESWDEQFF | TGTGCCAGCCAGTGGGAGAGCTGGGATGAGCAGTTCTTC
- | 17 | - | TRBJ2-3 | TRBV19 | CASSTPSRAEGGDTQYF | TGTGCCAGTAGTACCCCGTCTAGGGCGGAGGGAGGAGATACGCAGTATTTT
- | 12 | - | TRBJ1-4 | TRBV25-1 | CASSTDRGKLFF | TGTGCCAGCAGCACGGACAGAGGGAAACTGTTTTTT
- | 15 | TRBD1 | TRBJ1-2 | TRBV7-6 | CASSLEAGGSYGYTF | TGTGCCAGCAGCTTAGAGGCAGGGGGCAGCTATGGCTACACCTTC
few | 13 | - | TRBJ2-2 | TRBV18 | CASSRQNTGELFF | TGTGCCAGCTCACGGCAGAACACCGGGGAGCTGTTTTTT
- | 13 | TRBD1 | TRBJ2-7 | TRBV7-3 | CASSLSTGGEQYF | TGTGCCAGCAGCTTATCAACAGGGGGTGAGCAGTACTTC
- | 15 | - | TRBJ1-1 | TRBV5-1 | CASSLAQGATTEAFF | TGCGCCAGCAGCTTGGCACAGGGAGCGACCACTGAAGCTTTCTTT
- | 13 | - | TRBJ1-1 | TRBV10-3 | CAVQSGDYAEAFF | TGTGCCGTCCAGAGCGGGGATTACGCTGAAGCTTTCTTT
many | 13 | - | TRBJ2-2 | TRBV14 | CASSHMNTGELFF | TGTGCCAGCAGCCACATGAACACCGGGGAGCTGTTTTTT
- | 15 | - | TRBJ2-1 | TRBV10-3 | CAISEGGAGYNEQFF | TGTGCCATCAGTGAGGGGGGGGCGGGCTACAATGAGCAGTTCTTC
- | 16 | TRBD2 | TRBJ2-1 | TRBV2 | CASSETSWSSYNEQFF | TGTGCCAGCAGTGAGACTAGCTGGAGCTCCTACAATGAGCAGTTCTTC
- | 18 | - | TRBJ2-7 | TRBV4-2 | CASSQDLQMGPRGYEQYF | TGTGCCAGCAGCCAAGACCTCCAAATGGGGCCAAGGGGCTACGAGCAGTACTTC
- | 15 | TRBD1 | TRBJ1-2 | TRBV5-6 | CASSWGQGGSYGYTF | TGTGCCAGCAGCTGGGGACAGGGGGGGAGCTATGGCTACACCTTC
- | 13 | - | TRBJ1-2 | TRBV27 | CASSPGSNYGYTF | TGTGCCAGCAGTCCAGGATCTAACTATGGCTACACCTTC
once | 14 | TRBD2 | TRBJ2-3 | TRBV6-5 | CASRASGITDTQYF | TGTGCCAGCCGAGCTAGCGGGATCACAGATACGCAGTATTTT
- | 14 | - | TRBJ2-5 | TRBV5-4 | CASSFYAAQETQYF | TGTGCCAGCAGCTTTTACGCAGCGCAAGAGACCCAGTACTTC
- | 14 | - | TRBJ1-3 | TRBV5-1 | CASSLGTAGNTIYF | TGCGCCAGCAGCTTGGGGACAGCTGGAAACACCATATATTTT
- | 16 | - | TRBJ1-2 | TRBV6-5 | CASSYSRGADHYGYTF | TGTGCCAGCAGTTACTCGCGGGGGGCGGACCACTATGGCTACACCTTC